These T cell receptor beta chains were read from a single sample in a study of blood T cell repertoires in COVID-19. TCRdb's table, derived via immunoSEQ multiplex PCR, lists solely in-frame clones and lacks some. The table records a few hundred thousand clones, roughly 90% of them present only once. The sample consisted of peripheral blood. The receptors originated from a woman aged 40 to 50 who had recovered from COVID-19. Both conserved end residues are trimmed from each CDR3.

v_call cdr3_aa
TRBV15 ATSAGRAGNTDTQY
TRBV27 ASSLGTSVYEQY
TRBV6-6 ASSYPGQGRNEQF
TRBV11-2 ASSSTSGSWEQY
TRBV5-1 ASSWTSIQLGENNEQF
TRBV24-1 ATSDLRASGANTGELF
TRBV5-1 ASSLGALAANEQF
TRBV5-4 ASSREGGQRKDYEQY
TRBV6-5 ASSRGTSTDTQY
TRBV7-9 ASSPWTGATGELF
TRBV5-1 ASSLAKAGVSEQY
TRBV27 ASSFGTGGYEQY
TRBV19 ASSTGEGHTEAF
TRBV2 ASSPRLAGGGYEQF
TRBV19 ASSPDRPTNEKLF
TRBV6-6 ASSSSAGYQETQY
TRBV7-6 ASSVGAAPILAKNIQY
TRBV2 ASSAGPAGGGYT
TRBV5-6 ASSLERVRGYT
TRBV6-4 ASSEGARGMFPDTQY
TRBV29-1 SVATSGEETQY
TRBV7-8 ASSLEGLAGVNDEQY
TRBV6-1 ASSGNRDRLTNTQY
TRBV7-9 ASSLGTVGNQPQH
TRBV7-9 ASSLGDRGVQETQY
TRBV3-1/TRBV3-2 ASSQAQETQY
TRBV6-5 AARGSRSTDTQY
TRBV7-9 ASTTPGQVNTGELF
TRBV5-1 ASGGRETDTQY
TRBV7-6 ASSNSGSPYEQY
TRBV4-1 ASSQGFTSGIYNEQF
TRBV7-9 ASSPGTSGSSYEQY
TRBV19 ASSSSGLAGVNEQF
TRBV2 ASVPGVSGELF
TRBV7-9 ASSLVPGGNEKLF
TRBV5-5 ASSHHPTSGRAGGQY
TRBV6-5 ASSPSGGASYEQY
TRBV30 AWSPSLNTEAF
TRBV29-1 SVEGSGSSYNEQF
TRBV29-1 SVAEGAPGEAF
TRBV27 ASGEWDRDTEAF
TRBV7-8 ASTWGYGGSSKNIQY
TRBV30 AWSGSSRGEQF
TRBV10-3 AISPGTRGSEQF
TRBV7-9 ASSFMEGGQY
TRBV15 ATSRDLTTSENEQY
TRBV6-6 ASRAQGTNPYEQY
TRBV19 ASSAPGHYPWQPQH
TRBV5-5 ASSLWNRDPYEQY
TRBV7-3 ASSSLGGDTQY
TRBV3-1/TRBV3-2 ASSQADSGTDTQY
TRBV19 ASSEREGLDEQY